This T cell receptor beta chain was recovered during a study of T cells in Graves' hyperthyroidism and ophthalmopathy. For Graves' hyperthyroidism to be stable, ophthalmopathy could not progress within 18 months. The hyperthyroidism patients had all been newly diagnosed, and their disease duration was under 2 months. Their ages ranged from 18 to 65 years. The CDR3 spans 15 residues. Losses at the gene ends were 3 bases for V and 7 bases for J; bases not matched to a gene: 6. The germline V gene encodes CDR1 KGHSH and CDR2 LQKENI. TCR beta CDR3 sequences were amplified from RNA transcripts. The primer set for the first-round RT-PCR of the TCR CDR3 was HTBI. Each CDR3 protein gets one entry after TCRdb re-called the multiplex PCR reads with MiXCR. The profile shows 500,000 to 650,000 distinct CDR3 sequences, 12% to 15% of them singletons. The study's findings and limits: It was a median roughly 6.5 months before onset that the model predicted ophthalmopathy. Blood samples included most of the expanded thyroid clonotypes exceeding 0.001.

For this clonotype: Its antigen is not known.

The specimen was blood. This receptor was taken from a woman aged 40 to 50 with Graves' hyperthyroidism. The V and J genes are TRBV18 and TRBJ1-6; 7 positions agree with TRBD1. This chain's CDR3 is CASSPNRDSNSPLHF. For the CDR3, the DNA is TGTGCCAGCTCACCCAACCGGGACAGCAATTCACCCCTCCACTTT.